A selection of T cell receptor beta chains follows, all from one sample in a study of blood T cell repertoires in COVID-19. Only in-frame clones appear in the TCRdb table, and some are missing; sequencing was by immunoSEQ multiplex PCR. The sample lists about 150,000 clones; roughly nine tenths were seen once. The specimen was peripheral blood. All receptors derive from a man between 18 and 35 years old with COVID-19, enrolled during active disease. Each CDR3 is given with its conserved first and last residue. The order of the fields is D gene, clone size, J gene, V gene, CDR3 protein, CDR3 DNA. The D gene is left open where the match is weak. Rows may omit the clone size; those that give it use once, few, many or a size class.

TRBD2	.	TRBJ2-5	TRBV6-5	CASSYGLAVETQYF	TGTGCCAGCAGTTACGGTCTAGCGGTCGAGACCCAGTACTTC
.	.	TRBJ2-7	TRBV10-3	CAISEMRASSYEQYF	TGTGCCATCAGTGAGATGCGGGCCAGCTCCTACGAGCAGTACTTC
.	.	TRBJ2-3	TRBV5-1	CASLVGGGAPTDTQYF	TGCGCCAGCCTGGTGGGAGGCGGGGCCCCCACAGATACGCAGTATTTT
TRBD1	.	TRBJ1-1	TRBV6-1	CASSEGGDRGLVGNTEAFF	TGTGCCAGCAGTGAAGGGGGTGACAGGGGATTGGTCGGGAACACTGAAGCTTTCTTT
TRBD2	once	TRBJ2-3	TRBV6-5	CASSLAGAGTDTQYF	TGTGCCAGCAGTCTAGCGGGAGCGGGCACAGATACGCAGTATTTT
.	.	TRBJ2-1	TRBV14	CASSQEYGGTYNEQFF	TGTGCCAGCAGCCAAGAATATGGCGGGACCTACAATGAGCAGTTCTTC
.	.	TRBJ1-1	TRBV20-1	CSAPNGVF	TGCAGTGCTCCTAACGGGGTATTT
.	.	TRBJ2-6	TRBV4-3	CASSQEAGSYSGANVLTF	TGCGCCAGCAGCCAAGAGGCAGGGTCCTACTCTGGGGCCAACGTCCTGACTTTC
.	once	TRBJ2-3	TRBV5-4	CASSEGGDTQYF	TGTGCCAGCAGCGAGGGGGGGGATACGCAGTATTTT
TRBD2	.	TRBJ2-2	TRBV9	CASGGLAGNTGELFF	TGTGCCAGTGGTGGACTAGCGGGAAATACCGGGGAGCTGTTTTTT
TRBD1	.	TRBJ2-3	TRBV6-5	CASSPDRTTDTQYF	TGTGCCAGCAGCCCGGACAGGACCACAGATACGCAGTATTTT
TRBD1	.	TRBJ2-7	TRBV7-9	CASSKGQGQYF	TGTGCCAGCAGCAAAGGACAGGGGCAGTACTTC
TRBD2	.	TRBJ2-3	TRBV5-1	CASSFGGRRADTQYF	TGCGCCAGCAGCTTCGGCGGGAGACGGGCAGATACGCAGTATTTT
.	.	TRBJ1-1	TRBV9	CASSASLLTEAFF	TGTGCCAGCAGCGCCTCCCTCCTTACTGAAGCTTTCTTT
TRBD2	.	TRBJ2-1	TRBV2	CATPLRTSGTSSYNEQFF	TGTGCCACCCCACTCCGGACTAGCGGGACGAGCTCCTACAATGAGCAGTTCTTC
.	.	TRBJ1-1	TRBV28	CASSWSGPTEAFF	TGTGCCAGCAGTTGGTCGGGTCCGACTGAAGCTTTCTTT
.	.	TRBJ1-6	TRBV14	CASSHLSYNSPLHF	TGTGCCAGCAGCCATCTCTCCTATAATTCACCCCTCCACTTT
TRBD1	.	TRBJ2-5	TRBV11-3	CASSQQGQGETQYF	TGTGCCAGCAGCCAACAAGGACAGGGCGAGACCCAGTACTTC
TRBD1	once	TRBJ1-1	TRBV7-9	CASSLYRGANTEAFF	TGTGCCAGCAGCCTTTACAGGGGTGCGAACACTGAAGCTTTCTTT
.	.	TRBJ2-5	TRBV15	CATSRPVRAVTQYF	TGTGCCACCAGCAGACCAGTTAGAGCGGTAACCCAGTACTTC
.	.	TRBJ1-5	TRBV15	CATRPRTVNVDQPQHF	TGTGCCACCAGACCAAGGACTGTTAACGTGGATCAGCCCCAGCATTTT
.	.	TRBJ1-2	TRBV5-1	CASSLDFWRGKGYTF	TGCGCCAGCAGCTTGGATTTCTGGCGGGGTAAGGGCTACACCTTC
.	.	TRBJ2-3	TRBV6-1	CASSVRGRLSPDTQYF	TGTGCCAGCAGTGTAAGGGGCCGGTTATCACCAGATACGCAGTATTTT
TRBD1	.	TRBJ2-7	TRBV4-1	CASSPGQGAGIEQYF	TGCGCCAGCAGCCCTGGACAGGGGGCGGGGATCGAGCAGTACTTC
.	.	TRBJ2-1	TRBV5-1	CASSLGVGTERAQFF	TGCGCCAGCAGCTTGGGAGTGGGGACGGAGCGGGCGCAGTTCTTC
TRBD1	.	TRBJ1-4	TRBV7-2	CASSLDRGNEKLFF	TGTGCCAGCAGCTTAGACAGGGGTAATGAAAAACTGTTTTTT
.	.	TRBJ2-5	TRBV28	CAGSPKGQEETQYF	TGTGCCGGATCACCGAAGGGGCAGGAGGAGACCCAGTACTTC
.	.	TRBJ2-1	TRBV4-2	CASSLRIRGNEQFF	TGTGCCAGCAGCCTTCGGATAAGGGGCAATGAGCAGTTCTTC
TRBD2	.	TRBJ2-1	TRBV6-2/TRBV6-3	CASSYSGTSGSHGDEQFF	TGTGCCAGCAGTTACTCCGGGACTAGCGGGTCCCATGGCGATGAGCAGTTCTTC
.	.	TRBJ2-7	TRBV6-1	CASSEESGWAYEQYF	TGTGCCAGCAGTGAAGAAAGCGGTTGGGCCTACGAGCAGTACTTC
TRBD1	.	TRBJ2-5	TRBV5-4	CASSQDRGVGETQYF	TGTGCCAGCAGCCAAGACAGGGGCGTCGGAGAGACCCAGTACTTC
.	.	TRBJ1-1	TRBV30	CAWTPHGVGEAFF	TGTGCCTGGACCCCTCACGGAGTAGGTGAAGCTTTCTTT
TRBD1	.	TRBJ2-7	TRBV4-1	CASSQDIPPDRSSYEQYF	TGCGCCAGCAGCCAAGATATCCCTCCGGACAGGAGCTCCTACGAGCAGTACTTC
.	.	TRBJ2-3	TRBV27	CASSLIRQVAINGRDTQYF	TGTGCCAGCAGTTTGATTCGGCAGGTGGCGATTAATGGTAGAGATACGCAGTATTTT
.	.	TRBJ2-1	TRBV11-3	CASSLLAGAGQFF	TGTGCCAGCAGCTTATTGGCGGGCGCGGGGCAGTTCTTC
.	.	TRBJ2-7	TRBV2	CASSQTQGTVSYEQYF	TGTGCCAGCAGCCAAACACAGGGAACGGTCTCCTACGAGCAGTACTTC
.	once	TRBJ1-2	TRBV23-1	CARKRDPLYGYTF	TGCGCCAGGAAACGGGATCCCCTCTATGGCTACACCTTC
.	.	TRBJ2-3	TRBV9	CASSSVSTDTQYF	TGTGCCAGCAGCTCGGTAAGCACAGATACGCAGTATTTT
TRBD2	.	TRBJ2-3	TRBV7-3	CASSSTGLAGDTQYF	TGTGCCAGCAGTTCCACGGGACTAGCGGGAGATACGCAGTATTTT
.	.	TRBJ2-1	TRBV10-2	CASGERPWREQFF	TGCGCCAGCGGAGAGCGCCCTTGGAGGGAGCAGTTCTTC
.	once	TRBJ1-6	TRBV15	CATSRFPGLGNSPLHF	TGTGCCACCAGCAGATTCCCGGGACTGGGAAATTCACCCCTCCACTTT
TRBD2	once	TRBJ2-1	TRBV19	CASRTSGSSYNEQFF	TGTGCCAGTAGGACTAGCGGGAGCAGCTACAATGAGCAGTTCTTC
.	few	TRBJ2-2	TRBV19	CASSIAVGNTGELFF	TGTGCCAGTAGTATAGCGGTCGGGAACACCGGGGAGCTGTTTTTT
.	.	TRBJ2-5	TRBV24-1	CATSDLEDTTKQETQYF	TGTGCCACCAGTGATTTAGAGGACACAACTAAACAAGAGACCCAGTACTTC
TRBD1	.	TRBJ1-1	TRBV11-2	CASSHLTGMFGTEAFF	TGTGCCAGCAGCCACCTGACAGGGATGTTCGGCACTGAAGCTTTCTTT
TRBD1	.	TRBJ2-7	TRBV19	CASSPGGLRDEQYF	TGTGCCAGTAGTCCAGGGGGTCTAAGGGACGAGCAGTACTTC
TRBD1	.	TRBJ2-7	TRBV6-2/TRBV6-3	CASSYSTGISYEQYF	TGTGCCAGCAGTTACTCGACAGGGATCAGCTACGAGCAGTACTTC
.	.	TRBJ1-2	TRBV2	CARGNREGNYGYTF	TGTGCCAGAGGAAACAGGGAAGGAAACTATGGCTACACCTTC
.	.	TRBJ2-7	TRBV28	CASSFSLATYEQYF	TGTGCCAGCAGTTTCTCTCTAGCCACCTACGAGCAGTACTTC
TRBD1	.	TRBJ1-5	TRBV5-5	CASSLTGGMYSNQPQHF	TGTGCCAGCAGCTTGACAGGGGGCATGTATAGCAATCAGCCCCAGCATTTT
TRBD1	once	TRBJ2-7	TRBV18	CASSPPGTGTYEQYF	TGTGCCAGCTCACCACCGGGGACAGGGACATACGAGCAGTACTTC
.	.	TRBJ1-4	TRBV5-1	CASSTGREAEKLFF	TGCGCCAGCAGCACGGGCCGGGAGGCGGAAAAACTGTTTTTT